A single sample gave rise to the 18 T cell receptor beta chains below, sequenced in a study of blood T cells in healthy people across ages. A second PCR, run for about 6 to 11 cycles, used a sample-barcoded 5' primer plus a J-beta primer mix. Each CDR3 protein gets one entry after TCRdb re-called the 5' RACE reads with MiXCR. The sample has about 670,000 distinct CDR3 sequences; 40% to 50% are singletons. Sequenced: blood. Source of these receptors: a man aged 80 or over in good health.

The chain joins TRBV20-1 to TRBJ1-2; TRBD1 matches 9 bases. The CDR3 is made up of 16 amino acids. V lost 0 bases and J lost 4; bases outside the gene matches: 9. CDR1 is DFQATT and CDR2 is SNEGSKA in the germline V gene (reference sequence). The CDR3 loop is CSARDPGDRVTYGYTF. The CDR3 nucleotides read TGCAGTGCTAGAGACCCCGGGGACAGGGTAACCTATGGCTACACCTTC.

This chain joins TRBV7-2 and TRBJ1-5, with D maybe TRBD1 (5 bases). This CDR3 spans 15 amino acids. Trimming removed 1 base at V and 3 bases at J, with 10 bases between. Germline lookup yields CDR1 SGHTA and CDR2 FQGNSA. This CDR3 is CASSLGQPLNQPQHF. CDR3 DNA sequence: TGTGCCAGCAGCTTAGGACAGCCTCTCAATCAGCCCCAGCATTTT.

The genes are TRBV24-1 and TRBJ2-5; no clear D gene. Germline CDR1 is KGHDR and CDR2 is SFDVKD. The length of the CDR3 is 13 residues. V was trimmed by 4 bases and J by 1 base, leaving 6 bases between them. The CDR3 loop is CATSEGPQETQYF. The CDR3 nucleotides read TGTGCCACCAGTGAAGGGCCCCAAGAGACCCAGTACTTC.

There are a few counts of this clonotype. The chain uses TRBV7-2 and TRBJ2-2; 11 bases are shared with TRBD1. The CDR3 contains 16 residues. Germline V gene sequence: CDR1 SGHTA, CDR2 FQGNSA. With V trimmed by 8 bases and J by 3 bases, 8 bases remained unmatched. In DNA form, the CDR3 reads TGTGCCAGCTACTTGACGGGACAGGGGGACACCGGGGAGCTGTTTTTT. Amino acid sequence: CASYLTGQGDTGELFF.

This clonotype showed up many times. The chain joins TRBV7-2 to TRBJ2-7, with unresolved D. CDR1 is SGHTA, CDR2 FQGNSA, per germline. The CDR3 totals 13 residues. The germline V and J ends were trimmed by 3 bases and 3 bases, with 9 bases remaining between them. The CDR3 bases are TGTGCCAGCAGCTTCGACCAGAACTACGAGCAGTACTTC. Amino acids: CASSFDQNYEQYF. The full variable domain, in which reference TRBV7-2 and TRBJ2-7 provide the parts outside the CDR3, is GAGVSQSPSNKVTEKGKDVELRCDPISGHTALYWYRQSLGQGLEFLIYFQGNSAPDKSGLPSDRFSAERTGGSVSTLTIQRTQQEDSAVYLCASSFDQNYEQYFGPGTRLTVT.

This clonotype was counted a few times. The chain combines TRBV10-3 with TRBJ2-1, with 13 nucleotides matching TRBD2. Germline trimming cut 5 bases from V and 10 bases from J; bases unmatched to any gene: 5. Germline V gene data show CDR1 as ENHRY and CDR2 as SYGVKD. The CDR3 contains 14 residues. The CDR3 region is CAISIGTSGMEQFF. The CDR3 bases are TGTGCCATCAGTATCGGGACTAGCGGGATGGAGCAGTTCTTC.

The V gene is TRBV6-2 or TRBV6-3, the J gene TRBJ2-1; D not resolved. V dropped 5 bases and J dropped 5 bases, with 19 bases sitting between them. The CDR3 consists of 16 residues. Germline CDR1 is MNHEY and CDR2 is SVGEGT. The CDR3 here is CASSRPDPKNHNEQFF. In DNA form, the CDR3 reads TGTGCCAGCAGTCGTCCCGACCCAAAGAACCACAATGAGCAGTTCTTC.

The CDR3 region is CASSRRVAANTGELFF. CDR3 DNA: TGTGCCAGCAGTCGGAGGGTAGCCGCGAACACCGGGGAGCTGTTTTTT. J is TRBJ2-2 and V is TRBV11-3; D perhaps matches TRBD2 (6 bases). Germline lookup yields CDR1 SGHNT and CDR2 YENEEA. Between the trimmed V and J ends, which lost 6 bases and 0 bases, there was a span of 14 bases. The CDR3 runs 16 residues.

The V call is TRBV20-1, the J call TRBJ2-5; 7 bases fit TRBD2. Germline lookup yields CDR1 DFQATT and CDR2 SNEGSKA (reference sequence). J was trimmed by 5 bases and V by 4 bases; bases with no gene match: 10. There are 14 residues in the CDR3. CDR3 sequence (DNA): TGCAGTGCTAACCGCGGGGGAGATTTGGAGACCCAGTACTTC. Translation gives CSANRGGDLETQYF.

This clonotype was seen only a few times. CDR3 in amino acids: CAWSVGTSGGDTQYF. The CDR3 nucleotides are TGTGCCTGGAGTGTAGGGACTAGCGGTGGGGATACGCAGTATTTT. The chain joins TRBV30 to TRBJ2-3; 11 bases fit TRBD2. Germline V gene data show CDR1 as GTSNPN and CDR2 as SVGIG (reference sequence). CDR3 length equals 15 residues. V lost 0 bases, J lost 6 bases, and 5 bases stayed unmatched.

This chain uses TRBV6-2 or TRBV6-3 with TRBJ2-4; D is unresolved. The better agreement between TRBJ2-5 and the DNA end casts doubt on the J call. This CDR3 spans 12 amino acids. Per the germline V gene, CDR1 is MNHEY and CDR2 is SVGEGT. The CDR3 sequence: CASSALRETQYF. CDR3 in DNA: TGTGCCAGCAGCGCTCTCCGGGAGACCCAGTACTTC.

This rearrangement joins TRBV6-5 to TRBJ1-2, with 7 nucleotides matching TRBD1. Germline trimming cut 7 bases from V and 8 bases from J; bases unmatched to any gene: 10. The CDR3 is made up of 13 amino acids. Germline V gene sequence: CDR1 MNHEY, CDR2 SVGAGI. CDR3 nucleotide sequence: TGTGCCAGCAAACGGCAGGGGGATGGGGGCTACACCTTC. Translation gives CASKRQGDGGYTF.

This clonotype was observed at least ten times. This sequence joins TRBV7-2 and TRBJ1-2, with D tentatively TRBD1 (6 bases). With 5 bases removed from V and 2 bases from J, the gap between germline ends came to 15 bases. CDR1 SGHTA and CDR2 FQGNSA come from the germline V gene. This CDR3 is built from 15 residues. The CDR3 region is CASSLSGVGNYGYTF. The CDR3 bases are TGTGCCAGCAGCCTATCAGGGGTCGGGAACTATGGCTACACCTTC.

This clonotype was picked up one time. This rearrangement joins TRBV5-1 to TRBJ1-2, with D possibly matching TRBD1 (5 bases). The V gene's germline CDR1 is SGHRS and CDR2 YFSETQ. Trimming left V 4 bases short and J 3 bases short, with 16 bases between. The CDR3 spans 15 residues. CDR3 sequence (DNA): TGCGCCAGCAGCGACTCCGGGACTCTGGACTATGGCTACACCTTC. This encodes CASSDSGTLDYGYTF.

Comment on this clonotype: A much more abundant neighbour one base away suggests this may be a read error. The rearrangement joins TRBV28 to TRBJ2-7, with 7 bases identical to TRBD1. In germline, CDR1 is MDHEN, CDR2 SYDVKM. With V trimmed by 5 bases and J by 2 bases, 6 bases remained unmatched. The CDR3 runs to 14 residues. The CDR3 is CASSTTTGTYEQYF. CDR3 nucleotide sequence: TGTGCCAGCAGTACAACGACAGGGACCTACGAGCAGTACTTC.

This clonotype was detected only once. The chain uses TRBV2 and TRBJ2-1; unclear D gene. Trimming left V 7 bases short and J 7 bases short, with 14 bases between. The CDR3 covers 13 residues. Germline CDR1 and CDR2: SNHLY and FYNNEI. The CDR3 sequence: CASIRPLWNEQFF. The CDR3 region has the DNA TGTGCCAGCATCAGGCCGTTGTGGAATGAGCAGTTCTTC.

The chain has TRBV6-2 or TRBV6-3 and TRBJ2-1, with D perhaps matching TRBD2 (7 bases). The ends were cut back, 2 bases at V and 7 bases at J, with 21 bases in the middle. CDR1 and CDR2 (germline): MNHEY, SVGEGT. This CDR3 is 17 amino acids long. CDR3 sequence (DNA): TGTGCCAGCAGTTACGGAAAAGCGGGGCCTAGGGGGAATGAGCAGTTCTTC. Its translation is CASSYGKAGPRGNEQFF.

The table lists this clonotype with a few counts. The chain combines TRBV28 with TRBJ2-4; 11 bases line up with TRBD1. This CDR3 has 15 residues. The germline gives CDR1 MDHEN, CDR2 SYDVKM. The trim removed 6 bases at V and 6 bases at J, leaving 7 bases unmatched. The CDR3 here is CASSPLGQGANIQYF. For the CDR3, the DNA is TGTGCCAGCAGCCCCCTCGGACAGGGGGCAAACATTCAGTACTTC.